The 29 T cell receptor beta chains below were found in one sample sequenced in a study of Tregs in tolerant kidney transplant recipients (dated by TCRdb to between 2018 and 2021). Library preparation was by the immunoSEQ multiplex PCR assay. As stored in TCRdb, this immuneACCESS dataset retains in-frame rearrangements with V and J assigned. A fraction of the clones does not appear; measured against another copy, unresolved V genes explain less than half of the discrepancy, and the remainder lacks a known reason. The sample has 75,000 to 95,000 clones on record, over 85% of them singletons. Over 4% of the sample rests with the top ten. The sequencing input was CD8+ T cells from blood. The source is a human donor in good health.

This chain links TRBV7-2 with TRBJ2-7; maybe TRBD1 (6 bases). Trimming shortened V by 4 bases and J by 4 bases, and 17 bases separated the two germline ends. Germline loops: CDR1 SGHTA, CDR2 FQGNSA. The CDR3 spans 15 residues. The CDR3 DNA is TGTGCCAGCAGCTACTATCCGGGACACCGATACGAGCAGTACTTC. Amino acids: CASSYYPGHRYEQYF.

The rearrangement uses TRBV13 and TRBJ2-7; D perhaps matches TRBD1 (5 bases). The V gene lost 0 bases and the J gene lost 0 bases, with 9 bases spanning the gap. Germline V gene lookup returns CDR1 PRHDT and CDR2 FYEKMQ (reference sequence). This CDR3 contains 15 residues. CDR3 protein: CASSLGGLGSYEQYF. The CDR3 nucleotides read TGTGCCAGCAGCTTAGGGGGGCTTGGCTCCTACGAGCAGTACTTC.

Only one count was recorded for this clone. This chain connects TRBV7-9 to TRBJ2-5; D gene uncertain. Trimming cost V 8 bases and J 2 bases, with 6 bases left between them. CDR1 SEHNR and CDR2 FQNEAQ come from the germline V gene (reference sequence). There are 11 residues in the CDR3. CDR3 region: CASGKQETQYF. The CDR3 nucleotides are TGTGCCAGCGGCAAGCAAGAGACCCAGTACTTC.

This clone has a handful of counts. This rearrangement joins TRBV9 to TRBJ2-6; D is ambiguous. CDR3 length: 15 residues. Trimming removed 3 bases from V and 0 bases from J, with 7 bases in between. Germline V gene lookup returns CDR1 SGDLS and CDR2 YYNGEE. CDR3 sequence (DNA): TGTGCCAGCAGCGGACCGGACTCTGGGGCCAACGTCCTGACTTTC. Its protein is CASSGPDSGANVLTF.

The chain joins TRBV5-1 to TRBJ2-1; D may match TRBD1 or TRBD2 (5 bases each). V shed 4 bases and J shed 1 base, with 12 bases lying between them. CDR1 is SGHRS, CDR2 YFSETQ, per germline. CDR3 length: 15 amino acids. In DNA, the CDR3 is TGCGCCAGCAGCAACCGGGACGCATCCTACAATGAGCAGTTCTTC. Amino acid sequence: CASSNRDASYNEQFF.

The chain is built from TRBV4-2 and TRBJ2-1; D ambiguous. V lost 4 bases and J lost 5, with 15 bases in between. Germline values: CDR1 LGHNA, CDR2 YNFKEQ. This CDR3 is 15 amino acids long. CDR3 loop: CASSLTSPGHNEQFF. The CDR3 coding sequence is TGTGCCAGCAGCCTGACCTCTCCGGGCCACAATGAGCAGTTCTTC.

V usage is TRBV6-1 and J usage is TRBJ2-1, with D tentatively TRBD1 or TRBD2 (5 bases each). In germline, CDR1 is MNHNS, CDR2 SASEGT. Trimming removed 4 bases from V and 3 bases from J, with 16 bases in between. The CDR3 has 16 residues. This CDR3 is CASSAGRVKVYNEQFF. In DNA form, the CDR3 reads TGTGCCAGCAGTGCGGGGCGGGTTAAAGTCTACAATGAGCAGTTCTTC.

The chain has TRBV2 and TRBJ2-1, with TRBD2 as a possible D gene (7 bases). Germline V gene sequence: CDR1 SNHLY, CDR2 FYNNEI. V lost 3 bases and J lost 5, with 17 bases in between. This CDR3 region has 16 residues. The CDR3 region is CASSDAGGPLDNEQFF. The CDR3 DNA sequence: TGTGCCAGCAGTGACGCCGGGGGGCCCTTGGACAATGAGCAGTTCTTC. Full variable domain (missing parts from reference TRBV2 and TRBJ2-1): EPEVTQTPSHQVTQMGQEVILRCVPISNHLYFYWYRQILGQKVEFLVSFYNNEISEKSEIFDDQFSVERPDGSNFTLKIRSTKLEDSAMYFCASSDAGGPLDNEQFFGPGTRLTVL.

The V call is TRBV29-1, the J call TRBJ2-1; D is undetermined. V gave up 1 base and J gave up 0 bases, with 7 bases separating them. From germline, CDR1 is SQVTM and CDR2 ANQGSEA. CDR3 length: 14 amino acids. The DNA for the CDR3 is TGCAGCGTTGAAGGGATTAGCTCCTACAATGAGCAGTTCTTC. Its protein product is CSVEGISSYNEQFF.

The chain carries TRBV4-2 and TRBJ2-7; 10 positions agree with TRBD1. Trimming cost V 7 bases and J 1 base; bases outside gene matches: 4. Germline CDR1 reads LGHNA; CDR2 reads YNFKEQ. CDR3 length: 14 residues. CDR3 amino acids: CASTPDRGSYEQYF. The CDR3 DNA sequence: TGTGCCAGCACCCCGGACAGGGGGTCCTACGAGCAGTACTTC.

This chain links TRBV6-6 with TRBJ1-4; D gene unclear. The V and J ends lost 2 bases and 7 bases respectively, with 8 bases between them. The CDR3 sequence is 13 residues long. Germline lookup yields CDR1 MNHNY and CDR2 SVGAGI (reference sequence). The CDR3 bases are TGTGCCAGCAGTTACCCCTCGGGTGAAAAACTGTTTTTT. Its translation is CASSYPSGEKLFF.

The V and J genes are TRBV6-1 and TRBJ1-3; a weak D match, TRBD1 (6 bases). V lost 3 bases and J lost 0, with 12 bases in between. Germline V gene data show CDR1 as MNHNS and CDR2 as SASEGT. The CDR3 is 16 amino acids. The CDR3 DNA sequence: TGTGCCAGCAGTGATAGTAGGGGGTCCTCTGGAAACACCATATATTTT. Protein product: CASSDSRGSSGNTIYF.

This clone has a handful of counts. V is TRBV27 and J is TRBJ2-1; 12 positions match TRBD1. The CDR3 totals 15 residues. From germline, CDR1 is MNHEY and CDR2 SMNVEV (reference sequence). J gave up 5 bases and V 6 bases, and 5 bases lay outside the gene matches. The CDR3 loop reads CASRGTGGNNNEQFF. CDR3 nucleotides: TGTGCCAGCAGGGGGACAGGGGGCAATAACAATGAGCAGTTCTTC.

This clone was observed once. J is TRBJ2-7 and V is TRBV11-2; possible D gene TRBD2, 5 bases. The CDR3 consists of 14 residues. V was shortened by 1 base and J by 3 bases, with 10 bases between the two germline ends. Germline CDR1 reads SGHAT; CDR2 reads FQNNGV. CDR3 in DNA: TGTGCCAGCAGCTTAGGGCTAGCCGTCTACGAGCAGTACTTC. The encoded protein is CASSLGLAVYEQYF.

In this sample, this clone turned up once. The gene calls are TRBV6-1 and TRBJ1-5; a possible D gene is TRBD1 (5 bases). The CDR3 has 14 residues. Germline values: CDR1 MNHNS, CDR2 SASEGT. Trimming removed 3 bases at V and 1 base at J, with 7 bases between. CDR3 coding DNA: TGTGCCAGCAGTGAGCGGGGCAGCAATCAGCCCCAGCATTTT. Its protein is CASSERGSNQPQHF.

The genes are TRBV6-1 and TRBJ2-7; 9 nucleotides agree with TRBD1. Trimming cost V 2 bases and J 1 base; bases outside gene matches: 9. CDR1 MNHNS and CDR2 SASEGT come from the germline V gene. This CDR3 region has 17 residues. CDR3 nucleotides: TGTGCCAGCAGTGAATCCTTAGGACAGGGGATTTCCTACGAGCAGTACTTC. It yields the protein CASSESLGQGISYEQYF.

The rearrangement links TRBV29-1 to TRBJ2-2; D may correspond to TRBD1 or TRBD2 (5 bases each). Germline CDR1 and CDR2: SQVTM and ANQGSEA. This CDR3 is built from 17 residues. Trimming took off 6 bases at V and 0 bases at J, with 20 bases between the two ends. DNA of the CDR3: TGCAGCGTCGTACAAAGAGGGGAGCTTCCGAACACCGGGGAGCTGTTTTTT. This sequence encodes CSVVQRGELPNTGELFF.

CDR3 amino acids: CSVELGDYGYTF. Written as DNA, the CDR3 is TGCAGCGTTGAATTGGGAGACTATGGCTACACCTTC. V is TRBV29-1 and J is TRBJ1-2; no clear D. CDR3 length: 12 amino acids. From germline, CDR1 is SQVTM and CDR2 ANQGSEA. V lost 2 bases to trimming and J lost 3 bases, with 7 bases between them.

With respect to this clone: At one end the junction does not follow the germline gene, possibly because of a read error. The CDR3 here is CASSELRNTDMQYF. The CDR3 DNA follows: TGTGCCAGCAGTGAGTTACGAAACACAGATATGCAGTATTTT. This chain uses TRBV6-1 with TRBJ2-3; D gene ambiguous. The germline V gene has CDR1 MNHNS and CDR2 SASEGT. This CDR3 is built from 14 residues.

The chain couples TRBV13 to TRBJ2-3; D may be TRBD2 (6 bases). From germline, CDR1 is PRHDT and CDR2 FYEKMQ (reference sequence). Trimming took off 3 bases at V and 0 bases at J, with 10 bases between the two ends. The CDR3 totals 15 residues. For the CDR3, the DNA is TGTGCCAGCAGCTTCTGGGGGGTAAGCACAGATACGCAGTATTTT. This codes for CASSFWGVSTDTQYF.

CDR3 nucleotides: TGCAGCGCCCCCTGGCAGAACAATGAGCAGTTCTTC. Encoded protein: CSAPWQNNEQFF. The V gene is TRBV29-1, the J gene TRBJ2-1, with D unresolved. Between the trimmed V and J ends, which lost 7 bases and 5 bases, there was a span of 12 bases. The CDR3 covers 12 residues. Germline V gene data show CDR1 as SQVTM and CDR2 as ANQGSEA.

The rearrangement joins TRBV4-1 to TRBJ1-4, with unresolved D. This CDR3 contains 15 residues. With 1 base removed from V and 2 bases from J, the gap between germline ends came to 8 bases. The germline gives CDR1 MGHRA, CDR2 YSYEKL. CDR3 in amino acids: CASSQGGATNEKLFF. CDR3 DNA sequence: TGCGCCAGCAGCCAAGGGGGTGCCACTAATGAAAAACTGTTTTTT.

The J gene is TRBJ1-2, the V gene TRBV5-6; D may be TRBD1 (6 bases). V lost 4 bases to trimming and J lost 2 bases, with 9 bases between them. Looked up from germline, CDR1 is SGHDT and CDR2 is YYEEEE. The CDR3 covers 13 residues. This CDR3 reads CASSQDSNYGYTF. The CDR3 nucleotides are TGTGCCAGCAGCCAGGACAGCAACTATGGCTACACCTTC. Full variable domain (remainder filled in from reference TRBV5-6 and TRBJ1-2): DAGVTQSPTHLIKTRGQQVTLRCSPKSGHDTVSWYQQALGQGPQFIFQYYEEEERQRGNFPDRFSGHQFPNYSSELNVNALLLGDSALYLCASSQDSNYGYTFGSGTRLTVV.

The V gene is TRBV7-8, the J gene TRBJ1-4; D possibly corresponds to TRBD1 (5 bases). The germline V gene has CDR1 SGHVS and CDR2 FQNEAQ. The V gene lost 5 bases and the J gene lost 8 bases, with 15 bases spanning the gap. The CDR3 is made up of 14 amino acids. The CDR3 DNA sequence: TGTGCCAGCAGCCGCCGGGACGGTGAAGAAAAACTGTTTTTT. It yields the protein CASSRRDGEEKLFF.

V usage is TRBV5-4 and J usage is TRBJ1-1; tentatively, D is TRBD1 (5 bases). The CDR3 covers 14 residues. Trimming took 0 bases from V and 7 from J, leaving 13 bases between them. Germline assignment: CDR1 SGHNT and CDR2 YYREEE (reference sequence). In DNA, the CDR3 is TGTGCCAGCAGCTTGGCCTGGGGCGAGGGTGAAGCTTTCTTT. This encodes CASSLAWGEGEAFF.

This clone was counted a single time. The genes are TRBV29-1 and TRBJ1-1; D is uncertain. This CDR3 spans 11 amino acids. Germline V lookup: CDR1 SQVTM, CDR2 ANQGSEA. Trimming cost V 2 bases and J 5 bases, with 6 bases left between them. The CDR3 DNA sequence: TGCAGCGTTGAATGGAATACTGAAGCTTTCTTT. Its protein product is CSVEWNTEAFF.

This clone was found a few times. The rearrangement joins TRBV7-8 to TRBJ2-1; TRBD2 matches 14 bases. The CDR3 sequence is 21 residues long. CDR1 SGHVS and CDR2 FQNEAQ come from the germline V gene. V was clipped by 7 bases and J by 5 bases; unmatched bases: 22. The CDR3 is CASIPMIRGLAGVGGHNEQFF. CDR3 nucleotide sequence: TGTGCCAGCATCCCGATGATAAGGGGACTAGCGGGAGTAGGGGGGCACAATGAGCAGTTCTTC.

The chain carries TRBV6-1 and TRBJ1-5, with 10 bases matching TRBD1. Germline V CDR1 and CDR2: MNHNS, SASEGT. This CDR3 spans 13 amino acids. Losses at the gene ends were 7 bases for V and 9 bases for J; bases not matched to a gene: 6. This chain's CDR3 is CASKGDRGLPQHF. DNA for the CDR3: TGTGCCAGCAAAGGGGACAGGGGATTGCCCCAGCATTTT.

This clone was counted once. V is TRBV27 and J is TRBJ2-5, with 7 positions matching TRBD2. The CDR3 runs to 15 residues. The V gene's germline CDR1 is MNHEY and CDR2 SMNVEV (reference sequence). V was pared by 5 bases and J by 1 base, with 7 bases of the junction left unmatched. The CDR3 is CASSPAGRGQETQYF. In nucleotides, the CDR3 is TGTGCCAGCAGTCCTGCGGGGAGGGGCCAAGAGACCCAGTACTTC.